This T cell receptor beta chain was retrieved from a study of shared clonotypes between healthy human individuals. In the study overall: The people who gave samples were two women and three men aged 18 to 49.

Authors' analysis steps: Without quality scores, immunoSEQ junctional reads could not be filtered like full-length reads. Profiling relied on immunoSEQ multiplex PCR, and the TCRdb table lists in-frame clones only, not all of them. The D gene and trimming were derived from the DNA, and the V and J assignments and clone size from that table. Among about 990,000 clones, roughly 74% were seen once, and the ten largest hold 0.55% to 0.7%. Study conclusions and caveats: On the whole, naive subsets had larger estimated richness than memory subsets had.

Trimming at V came to 3 bases and at J to 4 bases, leaving 9 bases not matched to a gene. Germline CDR1 SEHNR, CDR2 FQNEAQ (reference sequence). The CDR3 totals 16 residues. As for this clone: The antigen is unknown.

The clonotype was recovered from a man between 18 and 35 years old in good health. Some clones in this sample may be carry-over from other donors' samples. The sequencing input was memory CD4+ T cells from PBMCs. Subset: CD45RA-negative fraction. The chain combines TRBV7-9 with TRBJ2-7; 10 positions agree with TRBD2. The CDR3 region is CASSFRVSSGGYEQYF. DNA for the CDR3: TGTGCCAGCAGCTTCAGGGTGTCTAGCGGGGGATACGAGCAGTACTTC.